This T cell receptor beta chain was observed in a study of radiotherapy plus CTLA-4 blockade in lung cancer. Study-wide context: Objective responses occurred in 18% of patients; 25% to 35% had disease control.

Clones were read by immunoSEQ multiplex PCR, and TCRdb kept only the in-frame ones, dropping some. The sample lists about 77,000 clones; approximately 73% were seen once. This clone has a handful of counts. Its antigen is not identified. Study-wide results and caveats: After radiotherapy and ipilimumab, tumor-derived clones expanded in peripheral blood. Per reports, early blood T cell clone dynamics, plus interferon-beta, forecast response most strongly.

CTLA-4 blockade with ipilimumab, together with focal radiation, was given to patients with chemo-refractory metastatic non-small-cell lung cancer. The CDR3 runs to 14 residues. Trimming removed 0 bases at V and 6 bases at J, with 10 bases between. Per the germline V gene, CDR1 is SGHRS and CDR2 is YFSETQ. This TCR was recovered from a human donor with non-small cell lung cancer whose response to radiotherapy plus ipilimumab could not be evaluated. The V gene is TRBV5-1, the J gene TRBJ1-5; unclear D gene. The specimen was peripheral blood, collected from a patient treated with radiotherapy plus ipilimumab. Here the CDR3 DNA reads TGCGCCAGCAGCTTGGGGGAGGTCGGTCAGCCCCAGCATTTT. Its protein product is CASSLGEVGQPQHF.